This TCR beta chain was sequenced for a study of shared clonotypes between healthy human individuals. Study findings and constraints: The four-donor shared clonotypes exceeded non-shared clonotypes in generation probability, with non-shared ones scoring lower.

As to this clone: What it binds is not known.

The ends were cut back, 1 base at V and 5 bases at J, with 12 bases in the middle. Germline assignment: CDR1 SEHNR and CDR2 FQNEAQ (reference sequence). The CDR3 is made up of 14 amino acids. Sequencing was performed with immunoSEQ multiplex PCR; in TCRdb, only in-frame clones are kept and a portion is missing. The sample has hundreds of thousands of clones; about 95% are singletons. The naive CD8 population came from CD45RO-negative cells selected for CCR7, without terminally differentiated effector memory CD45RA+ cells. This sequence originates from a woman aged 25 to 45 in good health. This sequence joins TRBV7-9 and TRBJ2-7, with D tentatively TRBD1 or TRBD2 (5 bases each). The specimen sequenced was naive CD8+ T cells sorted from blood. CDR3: CASSLVGGAHEQYF. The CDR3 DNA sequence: TGTGCCAGCAGCTTAGTTGGGGGAGCCCACGAGCAGTACTTC.